This TCR beta chain was recovered during a study of monozygotic twins with inflammatory bowel disease. With eight separate reactions per sample, the authors made cDNA. Template switching was used to attach UMIs, which incorporated a 6-nucleotide sample barcode. Reanalyzing the 5' RACE reads, TCRdb keeps one entry per CDR3 protein, without DNA. The record lists approximately 330,000 distinct CDR3 sequences, of which the ten most abundant hold 2%. Of note for this clonotype: Its matching antigen is unknown.

CDR1 is SGHRS and CDR2 is YFSETQ in the germline V gene. The CDR3 is 16 residues long. Study-wide results and limits: Variability may have been added to patient repertoires by differing immunosuppressive treatments.

The material sequenced was blood. The V gene is TRBV5-1, the J gene TRBJ1-1; TCRdb outputs TRBD1, but without DNA this stays unchecked. This TCR was recovered from a human donor with ulcerative colitis or Crohn's disease, or a healthy co-twin of an affected twin (not recorded which). This CDR3 reads CASSWTGAPTNTEAFF.